The 5 T cell receptor beta chains below all came from one sample that was sequenced in a study of cytomegalovirus exposure and HLA in healthy donors. A multiplex PCR was run with 60 Vbeta primers and 13 Jbeta primers. Measured with immunoSEQ multiplex PCR; TCRdb has only the in-frame clones, and not every one. The repertoire includes roughly 120,000 clones, about 78% of them detected once, and roughly 8.2% sits in the top ten. Material: PBMCs. These receptors were taken from a woman in her 40s in good health and CMV-seropositive.

In the case of this clone: One base separates it from a far larger clone, so it is likely a read error. The chain employs TRBV11-3 and TRBJ1-4; TRBD1 matches at 8 bases. Per the germline V gene, CDR1 is SGHNT and CDR2 is YENEEA. The CDR3 loop spans 15 amino acids. V lost 5 bases and J lost 6; bases outside the gene matches: 8. The CDR3 sequence: CASSQSGTGDEKLFF. The DNA for the CDR3 is TGTGCCAGCAGCCAAAGCGGGACAGGAGATGAAAAACTGTTTTTT.

The chain combines TRBV18 with TRBJ2-3; D unclear. Germline values: CDR1 KGHSH, CDR2 LQKENI. The CDR3 is made up of 15 amino acids. V was cut by 3 bases and J by 1 base, with 11 bases left in between. This CDR3 reads CASSPDGQGTDTQYF. The CDR3 DNA reads as TGTGCCAGCTCACCGGATGGGCAGGGCACAGATACGCAGTATTTT. The whole variable domain, remainder taken from reference TRBV18 and TRBJ2-3, is NAGVMQNPRHLVRRRGQEARLRCSPMKGHSHVYWYRQLPEEGLKFMVYLQKENIIDESGMPKERFSAEFPKEGPSILRIQQVVRGDSAAYFCASSPDGQGTDTQYFGPGTRLTVL.

This rearrangement joins TRBV18 to TRBJ2-7; a possible D gene is TRBD2 (7 bases). The CDR3 runs to 16 residues. The V end was cut by 6 bases, the J end by 2 bases, with 20 bases between. Germline assignment: CDR1 KGHSH and CDR2 LQKENI. CDR3 sequence (DNA): TGTGCCAGCTCGTTGGGTCCGGGGGGCGCCCCCTACGAGCAGTACTTC. It translates to CASSLGPGGAPYEQYF.

This chain uses TRBV7-3 with TRBJ1-6; D ambiguous. The CDR3 has 14 amino acids. Deletions cut 1 base from V and 9 bases from J, with 10 bases between. Germline V lookup: CDR1 SGHTA, CDR2 FQGTGA. The CDR3 DNA sequence: TGTGCCAGCAGCTTAAGGGGAGCTGGTTCACCCCTCCACTTT. This encodes CASSLRGAGSPLHF.

This chain uses TRBV15 with TRBJ2-5; unclear D gene. V shed 5 bases and J shed 1 base, with 14 bases lying between them. CDR3 length: 15 amino acids. Germline CDR1 LNHNV, CDR2 YYDKDF (reference sequence). This CDR3 is CATSRNAGPQETQYF. In DNA, the CDR3 is TGTGCCACCAGCCGGAACGCAGGCCCCCAAGAGACCCAGTACTTC.